One and the same sample provided the 2 T cell receptor beta chains below, sequenced in a study of CD8+ T cells in alopecia areata. The treatment was: oral pan-JAK inhibitor, 5-10 mg twice daily. After isolation, RNA underwent reverse transcription to generate cDNA as the sequencing template. Clones were sequenced by immunoSEQ multiplex PCR, and TCRdb holds only the in-frame ones, with some missing. The sample carries roughly 200,000 clones, 35% to 40% recorded once. This sample comprised CD4+ T cells sorted from blood, obtained at approximately week 30, from a patient treated with tofacitinib. The receptors were sampled from a human donor with alopecia areata.

This clone was counted between two and nine times. The rearrangement links TRBV10-3 to TRBJ1-2; no firm D call. CDR1 and CDR2 (germline): ENHRY, SYGVKD. CDR3 size: 13 residues. V was shortened by 3 bases and J by 6 bases, with 11 bases between the two germline ends. CDR3 loop: CAISDPRSNGYTF. The CDR3 DNA reads TGTGCCATCAGTGACCCCCGGTCTAATGGCTACACCTTC.

V and J are TRBV9 and TRBJ2-1; possibly TRBD2 for D (7 bases). The CDR3 is made up of 15 amino acids. CDR1 is SGDLS, CDR2 YYNGEE, per germline. Trimming cost V 6 bases and J 8 bases, with 21 bases left between them. CDR3 amino acids: CASNPLGGGLDEQFF. As DNA, the CDR3 is TGTGCCAGCAACCCTCTGGGGGGGGGCCTCGATGAGCAGTTCTTC.